Listed here are 4 T cell receptor beta chains from one sample, sequenced in a study of beta chain features in type 1 diabetes. Findings of the study overall: In all four CD4+ subsets, TCRB CDR3 length was significantly, moderately reduced in type 1 diabetes.

The entirety of the isolated RNA underwent reverse transcription, so expressed TCRB transcripts were sequenced. TCRdb keeps only in-frame clones here, not all; method: immunoSEQ multiplex PCR. This sample has hundreds of thousands of clones, with roughly 13% found just once. Their specific antigens are unknown. The sequencing input was naive CD4+ T cells from blood. These receptors all stem from a man aged 18 to 30 with type 1 diabetes.

This clone was seen only a few times. V and J are TRBV7-9 and TRBJ1-2; D uncertain. Germline CDR1 and CDR2: SEHNR and FQNEAQ (reference sequence). V was pared by 1 base and J by 4 bases, with 13 bases between. The CDR3 extends over 15 amino acids. CDR3 DNA: TGTGCCAGCAGCTTAGAGTGGGAAACATCCTATGGCTACACCTTC. Translation: CASSLEWETSYGYTF.

There are a few counts of this clone. The chain joins TRBV18 to TRBJ2-7, with 12 bases that match TRBD1. CDR1 and CDR2 (germline): KGHSH, LQKENI. The CDR3 is 15 amino acids. With V trimmed by 4 bases and J by 4 bases, 5 bases remained unmatched. The CDR3 loop reads CASSQPGQGAYEQYF. The CDR3, as DNA: TGTGCCAGCTCACAACCGGGACAGGGGGCTTACGAGCAGTACTTC.

This clone was detected a few times. The gene calls are TRBV7-3 and TRBJ2-3, with a possible D match to TRBD2 (5 bases). The CDR3 extends over 15 amino acids. Trimming pared 5 bases from V and 2 bases from J, leaving 14 bases between. Germline CDR1 reads SGHTA; CDR2 reads FQGTGA. The CDR3: CASSPGFGVTDTQYF. CDR3 sequence (DNA): TGTGCCAGCAGCCCGGGATTTGGAGTCACAGATACGCAGTATTTT. Combining the CDR3 with reference TRBV7-3 and TRBJ2-3 gives the whole variable domain GAGVSQTPSNKVTEKGKYVELRCDPISGHTALYWYRQSLGQGPEFLIYFQGTGAADDSGLPNDRFFAVRPEGSVSTLKIQRTERGDSAVYLCASSPGFGVTDTQYFGPGTRLTVL.

This clone has a handful of counts. The chain couples TRBV6-5 to TRBJ1-3; D may be TRBD1 (5 bases). Germline CDR1 reads MNHEY; CDR2 reads SVGAGI. The CDR3 contains 13 residues. V gave up 5 bases and J gave up 7 bases, with 12 bases separating them. CDR3 region: CASSNGGTNTIYF. For the CDR3, the DNA is TGTGCCAGCAGTAACGGGGGGACGAACACCATATATTTT.